This T cell receptor beta chain was sequenced for a study of molecular identifiers for immune sequencing clone quantification. Study summary: RNA, taken in replicates from roughly 21,000 or 96,000 naive CD8 cells, was split five ways, with four sequenced. Whole-study findings and limits: Clones above 20 RNA copies contained over 97% of effector molecules but under 1% of naive ones.

The germline gives CDR1 MNHEY, CDR2 SMNVEV (reference sequence). The CDR3 sequence is 11 residues long. V was pared by 5 bases and J by 9 bases, with 9 bases between. TCRdb fed the PCR reads into MiXCR, producing one record per CDR3 protein. The sample records approximately 680,000 distinct CDR3 sequences, about 25% being singletons. Concerning this clonotype itself: No antigen is known for it. The conserved phenylalanine or tryptophan is not found at the CDR3 terminus, so this likely reflects a read error.

Sequencing was done on a sample of naive CD8+ T cells from blood, with Jurkat cell RNA spiked in. The subset was: FACS-sorted CD8+CD4-CCR7+CD45RA+ naive T cells. The gene calls are TRBV27 and TRBJ2-3; D unclear. This TCR was recovered from a human donor in good health. Some libraries in this study had Jurkat cell RNA spiked in. CDR3: CASSPPPTQYS. The CDR3 region has the DNA TGTGCCAGCAGTCCCCCCCCCACGCAGTATTCT.